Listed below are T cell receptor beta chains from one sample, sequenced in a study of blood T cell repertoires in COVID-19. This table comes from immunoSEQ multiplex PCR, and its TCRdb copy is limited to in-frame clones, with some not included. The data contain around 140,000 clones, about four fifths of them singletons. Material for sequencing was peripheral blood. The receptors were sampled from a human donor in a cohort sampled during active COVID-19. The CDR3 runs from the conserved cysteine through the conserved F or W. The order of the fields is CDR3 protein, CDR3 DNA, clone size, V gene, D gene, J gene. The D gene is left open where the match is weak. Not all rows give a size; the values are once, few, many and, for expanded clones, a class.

CASRSGPEYGYTF	TGTGCCAGCAGATCAGGTCCTGAGTATGGCTACACCTTC	.	TRBV7-2	.	TRBJ1-2
CASSYWNQLGGETQYF	TGTGCCAGCAGTTACTGGAATCAGCTTGGGGGGGAGACCCAGTACTTC	.	TRBV6-6	.	TRBJ2-5
CASSLDGRAYEQYF	TGTGCCAGCAGCTTAGACGGGAGGGCCTACGAGCAGTACTTC	.	TRBV7-2	TRBD2	TRBJ2-7
CASSPGQNYGYTF	TGTGCCAGCAGCCCCGGACAGAACTATGGCTACACCTTC	.	TRBV28	.	TRBJ1-2
CASSLGGLNEQYF	TGCGCCAGCAGCTTGGGGGGGCTTAACGAGCAGTACTTC	once	TRBV5-1	.	TRBJ2-7
CATTVPRMPGGDFYGYTF	TGTGCCACCACAGTACCACGAATGCCAGGGGGCGATTTCTATGGCTACACCTTC	.	TRBV24-1	TRBD1	TRBJ1-2
CASSIGGTGTYEQYF	TGTGCCAGTAGTATTGGGGGAACAGGGACCTACGAGCAGTACTTC	.	TRBV19	.	TRBJ2-7
CASSQDRGLFYEQYF	TGCGCCAGCAGCCAAGACAGGGGGCTCTTCTACGAGCAGTACTTC	.	TRBV4-3	TRBD1	TRBJ2-7
CASKGTGWDVSQPQHF	TGTGCCAGTAAAGGGACAGGGTGGGATGTATCTCAGCCCCAGCATTTT	once	TRBV19	TRBD1	TRBJ1-5
CASSPDRNTGELFF	TGTGCCAGCAGTCCGGACAGGAACACCGGGGAGCTGTTTTTT	few	TRBV2	.	TRBJ2-2
CASTDGSRLTYEQYF	TGTGCCAGCACCGATGGGTCCAGACTTACCTACGAGCAGTACTTC	.	TRBV28	.	TRBJ2-7
CASSSTLNTEAFF	TGTGCCAGCAGCTCGACACTGAACACTGAAGCTTTCTTT	.	TRBV7-3	.	TRBJ1-1
CASSEPSGTDTQYF	TGCGCCAGCAGTGAGCCTAGCGGCACAGATACGCAGTATTTT	once	TRBV10-2	.	TRBJ2-3
CASSTSRSPDNEQFF	TGTGCCAGCAGCACGTCCCGTAGCCCGGACAATGAGCAGTTCTTC	few	TRBV7-3	.	TRBJ2-1
CASSQPKNGGTGGVYGYTF	TGCGCCAGCAGTCAGCCTAAAAACGGGGGGACAGGGGGCGTATATGGCTACACCTTC	once	TRBV23-1	TRBD1	TRBJ1-2
CASSLAPSSYEQYF	TGTGCCAGCAGCTTGGCGCCTAGCTCCTACGAGCAGTACTTC	.	TRBV5-6	.	TRBJ2-7
CASSQEAGTGYEQFF	TGCGCCAGCAGCCAAGAGGCCGGGACAGGGTATGAGCAGTTCTTC	.	TRBV4-1	TRBD1	TRBJ2-1
CASSLEGTGDYEQYF	TGCGCCAGCAGCTTGGAAGGGACAGGCGACTACGAGCAGTACTTC	.	TRBV5-1	TRBD1	TRBJ2-7
CATSDITGVTEQFF	TGTGCCACCAGTGATATTACAGGGGTTACTGAGCAGTTCTTC	.	TRBV24-1	TRBD1	TRBJ2-1
CASSEGTGGYGYTF	TGTGCCAGCTCAGAAGGGACAGGGGGCTATGGCTACACCTTC	.	TRBV18	TRBD1	TRBJ1-2
CASSRQGGGLGNQPQHF	TGTGCCAGTAGTCGGCAGGGAGGAGGTCTGGGCAATCAGCCCCAGCATTTT	.	TRBV19	.	TRBJ1-5
CASSPGQGVNYGYTF	TGTGCCAGCAGCCCCGGACAGGGGGTTAACTATGGCTACACCTTC	.	TRBV9	TRBD1	TRBJ1-2
CASSEPRPRETQYF	TGCGCCAGCAGTGAGCCCAGGCCTCGGGAGACCCAGTACTTC	.	TRBV10-1	.	TRBJ2-5
CASSRARQGTERANVLTF	TGTGCCAGCAGTCGCGCTCGACAGGGGACTGAAAGGGCCAACGTCCTGACTTTC	.	TRBV27	TRBD1	TRBJ2-6
CASSQARHGGQGQIGNQPQHF	TGCGCCAGCAGTCAAGCCCGGCATGGAGGGCAGGGACAGATAGGCAATCAGCCCCAGCATTTT	.	TRBV23-1	TRBD1	TRBJ1-5
CASSPVARGEQFF	TGTGCCAGCAGCCCAGTAGCGCGCGGTGAGCAGTTCTTC	.	TRBV7-9	.	TRBJ2-1
CASSWGLAGTDTQYF	TGCGCCAGCAGCTGGGGACTAGCGGGTACAGATACGCAGTATTTT	.	TRBV5-1	TRBD2	TRBJ2-3
CASSARTGGAYEQYF	TGTGCCAGCAGCGCCCGGACAGGGGGGGCCTACGAGCAGTACTTC	.	TRBV9	TRBD1	TRBJ2-7
CASSLRWWNNEQFF	TGTGCCAGCAGTCTGCGGTGGTGGAACAATGAGCAGTTCTTC	.	TRBV6-2/TRBV6-3	.	TRBJ2-1
CASSSGQLRNTIYF	TGTGCCAGCAGTTCTGGACAGTTACGGAACACCATATATTTT	.	TRBV28	.	TRBJ1-3
CASSPEWAAETYEQYF	TGTGCCAGTAGTCCCGAGTGGGCAGCCGAGACCTACGAGCAGTACTTC	.	TRBV19	.	TRBJ2-7
CASSLGRHLASGANVLTF	TGTGCCAGCAGCTTAGGCCGACACCTAGCCTCTGGGGCCAACGTCCTGACTTTC	once	TRBV7-2	.	TRBJ2-6
CSQRSGSDTQYF	TGCAGCCAGAGGAGCGGGAGTGATACGCAGTATTTT	.	TRBV29-1	TRBD2	TRBJ2-3
CASSPGQAANQPQHF	TGTGCCAGCTCACCGGGACAGGCAGCCAATCAGCCCCAGCATTTT	.	TRBV18	TRBD1	TRBJ1-5
CASSLRFTGGGEAFF	TGTGCCAGCAGCTTACGTTTTACAGGGGGCGGTGAAGCTTTCTTT	.	TRBV7-2	TRBD1	TRBJ1-1
CASSWQFSYEQYF	TGCGCCAGCAGTTGGCAATTCTCCTACGAGCAGTACTTC	.	TRBV4-3	.	TRBJ2-7
CASSHAANYGYTF	TGCGCCAGCAGCCATGCAGCTAACTATGGCTACACCTTC	few	TRBV4-3	.	TRBJ1-2
CASRPGLAGAYDTQYF	TGTGCCAGTAGACCCGGACTAGCGGGAGCATACGATACGCAGTATTTT	.	TRBV19	TRBD2	TRBJ2-3
CASSVVGGRAPGELFF	TGTGCCAGCAGCGTAGTTGGCGGGAGGGCCCCCGGGGAGCTGTTTTTT	once	TRBV9	TRBD2	TRBJ2-2
CASSDYRDNSPLHF	TGTGCCAGCAGTGACTACAGGGATAATTCACCCCTCCACTTT	.	TRBV27	.	TRBJ1-6
CASSLRETQYF	TGTGCCAGCAGTTTACGGGAGACCCAGTACTTC	.	TRBV2	.	TRBJ2-5
CASSLEGQGYNEQFF	TGTGCCAGCAGCTTAGAGGGTCAGGGCTACAATGAGCAGTTCTTC	.	TRBV13	.	TRBJ2-1
CASSATRQGPFYEQYF	TGTGCCAGCAGCGCCACTCGACAGGGTCCCTTCTACGAGCAGTACTTC	.	TRBV9	TRBD1	TRBJ2-7
CASSLTSEQYF	TGTGCCAGCAGCCTAACTAGCGAGCAGTACTTC	.	TRBV7-6	.	TRBJ2-7
CASSIPGQGTYEQYF	TGTGCCAGTAGTATCCCTGGACAGGGGACCTACGAGCAGTACTTC	.	TRBV19	TRBD1	TRBJ2-7
CASSATEAETQYF	TGTGCCAGTAGTGCGACAGAGGCGGAGACCCAGTACTTC	.	TRBV19	.	TRBJ2-5
CASGRGGSSYNSPLHF	TGCGCCAGCGGCCGGGGGGGGAGCTCCTATAATTCACCCCTCCACTTT	.	TRBV4-1	.	TRBJ1-6
CASSMDRGPYEQYF	TGTGCCAGCAGCATGGACAGGGGACCCTACGAGCAGTACTTC	.	TRBV4-2	TRBD1	TRBJ2-7
CASSLHSGNTIYF	TGTGCCAGCAGCTTACACTCTGGAAACACCATATATTTT	.	TRBV7-2	.	TRBJ1-3
CASSAAASYEQYF	TGTGCCTCCTCAGCGGCGGCCTCCTACGAGCAGTACTTC	.	TRBV28	.	TRBJ2-7
CASSYGTGEAFF	TGTGCCAGCAGTTATGGGACAGGGGAAGCTTTCTTT	few	TRBV6-5	TRBD1	TRBJ1-1
CASSYGQGASSPLHF	TGTGCCAGCAGTTACGGGCAGGGGGCGAGTTCACCCCTCCACTTT	.	TRBV6-5	TRBD1	TRBJ1-6